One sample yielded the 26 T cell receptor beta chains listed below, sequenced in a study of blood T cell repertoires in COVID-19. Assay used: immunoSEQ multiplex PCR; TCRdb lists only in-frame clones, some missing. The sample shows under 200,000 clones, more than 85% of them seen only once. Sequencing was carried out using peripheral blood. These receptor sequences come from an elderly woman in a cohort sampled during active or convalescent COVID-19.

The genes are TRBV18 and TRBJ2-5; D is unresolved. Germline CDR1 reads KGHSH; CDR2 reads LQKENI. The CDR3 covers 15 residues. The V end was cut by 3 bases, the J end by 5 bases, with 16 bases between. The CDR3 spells CASSPGAPVSETQYF. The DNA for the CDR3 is TGTGCCAGCTCACCCGGTGCACCGGTATCGGAGACCCAGTACTTC.

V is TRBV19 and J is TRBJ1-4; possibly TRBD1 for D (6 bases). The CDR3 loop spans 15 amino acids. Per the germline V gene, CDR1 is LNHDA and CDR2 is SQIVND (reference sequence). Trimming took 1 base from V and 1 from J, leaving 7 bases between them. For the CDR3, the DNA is TGTGCCAGTAGTATAGGAGGGGGAACTAATGAAAAACTGTTTTTT. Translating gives CASSIGGGTNEKLFF.

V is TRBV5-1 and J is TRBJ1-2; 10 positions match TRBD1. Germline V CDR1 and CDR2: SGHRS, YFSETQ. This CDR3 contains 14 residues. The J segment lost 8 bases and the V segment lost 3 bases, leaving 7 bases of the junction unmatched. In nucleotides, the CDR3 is TGCGCCAGCAGCTCCCCGGGACAGGGGTACGGCTACACCTTC. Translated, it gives CASSSPGQGYGYTF.

The CDR3 protein is CASSSRGTGNSPLHF. Here the CDR3 DNA reads TGTGCCAGCAGCTCCCGCGGGACAGGAAATTCACCCCTCCACTTT. The gene calls are TRBV5-6 and TRBJ1-6; 8 bases align to TRBD1. Trimming took 3 bases from V and 7 from J; bases not matched to a gene: 6. The CDR3 length is 15 residues. Germline CDR1 is SGHDT and CDR2 is YYEEEE.

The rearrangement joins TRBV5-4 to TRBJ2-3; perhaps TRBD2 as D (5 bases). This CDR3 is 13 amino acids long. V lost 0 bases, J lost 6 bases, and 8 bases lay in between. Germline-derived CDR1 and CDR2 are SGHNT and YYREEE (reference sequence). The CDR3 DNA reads TGTGCCAGCAGCTTGGCCGGGGAGGATACGCAGTATTTT. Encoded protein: CASSLAGEDTQYF. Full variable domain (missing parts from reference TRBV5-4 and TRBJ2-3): ETGVTQSPTHLIKTRGQQVTLRCSSQSGHNTVSWYQQALGQGPQFIFQYYREEENGRGNFPPRFSGLQFPNYSSELNVNALELDDSALYLCASSLAGEDTQYFGPGTRLTVL.

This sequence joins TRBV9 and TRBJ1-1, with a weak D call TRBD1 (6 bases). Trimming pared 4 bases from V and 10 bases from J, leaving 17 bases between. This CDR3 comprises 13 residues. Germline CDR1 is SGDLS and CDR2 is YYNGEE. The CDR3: CASSPGTILGAFF. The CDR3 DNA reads TGTGCCAGCAGCCCGGGGACAATTTTAGGAGCTTTCTTT.

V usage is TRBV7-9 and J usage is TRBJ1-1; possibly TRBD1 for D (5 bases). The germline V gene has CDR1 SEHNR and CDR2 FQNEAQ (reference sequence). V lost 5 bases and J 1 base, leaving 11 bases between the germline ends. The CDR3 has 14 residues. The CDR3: CASSPQGWNTEAFF. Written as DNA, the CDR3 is TGTGCCAGCAGCCCCCAGGGCTGGAACACTGAAGCTTTCTTT.

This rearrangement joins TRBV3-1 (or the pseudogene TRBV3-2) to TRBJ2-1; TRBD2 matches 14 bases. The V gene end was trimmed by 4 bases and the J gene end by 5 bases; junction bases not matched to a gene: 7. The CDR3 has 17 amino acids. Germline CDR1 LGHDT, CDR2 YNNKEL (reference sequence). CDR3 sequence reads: CASSRWTSGRPNNEQFF. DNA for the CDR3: TGTGCCAGCAGCCGGTGGACTAGCGGGAGGCCCAACAATGAGCAGTTCTTC.

CDR3 in DNA: TGTGCCAGCAGTCCCCGACTAGCGGGAGCCTACGAGCAGTACGTC. Translation gives CASSPRLAGAYEQYV. This sequence joins TRBV6-2 or TRBV6-3 and TRBJ2-7; 12 nucleotides match TRBD2. J gave up 2 bases and V 5 bases, and 4 bases lay outside the gene matches. Germline assignment: CDR1 MNHEY and CDR2 SVGEGT. This CDR3 has 15 residues.

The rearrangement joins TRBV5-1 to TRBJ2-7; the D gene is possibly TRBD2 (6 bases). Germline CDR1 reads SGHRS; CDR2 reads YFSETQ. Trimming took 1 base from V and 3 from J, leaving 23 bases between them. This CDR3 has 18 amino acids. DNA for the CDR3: TGCGCCAGCAGCTTGCAGCAGGAGGGATGGAGCAGAGTCTACGAGCAGTACGTC. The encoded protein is CASSLQQEGWSRVYEQYV.

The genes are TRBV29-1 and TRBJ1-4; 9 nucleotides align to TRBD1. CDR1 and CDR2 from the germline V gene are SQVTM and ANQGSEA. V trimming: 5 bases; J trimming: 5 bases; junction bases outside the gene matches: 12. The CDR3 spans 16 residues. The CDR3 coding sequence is TGCAGCGTTACGCTTGGGACAGGGATTTCGAATGAAAAACTGTTTTTT. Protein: CSVTLGTGISNEKLFF. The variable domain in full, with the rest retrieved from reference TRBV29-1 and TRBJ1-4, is SAVISQKPSRDICQRGTSLTIQCQVDSQVTMMFWYRQQPGQSLTLIATANQGSEATYESGFVIDKFPISRPNLTFSTLTVSNMSPEDSSIYLCSVTLGTGISNEKLFFGSGTQLSVL.

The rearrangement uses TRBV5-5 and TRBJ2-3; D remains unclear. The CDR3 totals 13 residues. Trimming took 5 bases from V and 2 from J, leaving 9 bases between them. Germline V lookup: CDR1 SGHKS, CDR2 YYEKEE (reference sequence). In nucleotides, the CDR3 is TGTGCCAGCAGTTCCGGAGCCACAGATACGCAGTATTTT. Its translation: CASSSGATDTQYF.

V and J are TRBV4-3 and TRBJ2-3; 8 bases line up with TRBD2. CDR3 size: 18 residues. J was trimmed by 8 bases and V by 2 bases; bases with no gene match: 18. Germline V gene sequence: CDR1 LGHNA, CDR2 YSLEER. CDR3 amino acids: CASSQLRFTGGPLITQYF. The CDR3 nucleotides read TGCGCCAGCAGCCAACTTCGTTTCACGGGGGGGCCGCTAATTACGCAGTATTTT.

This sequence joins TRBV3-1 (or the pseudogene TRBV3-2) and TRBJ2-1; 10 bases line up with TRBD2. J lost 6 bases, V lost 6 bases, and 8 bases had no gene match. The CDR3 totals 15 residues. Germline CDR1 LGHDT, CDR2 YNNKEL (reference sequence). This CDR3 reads CASRQLAGRGNEQFF. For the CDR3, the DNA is TGTGCCAGCAGACAACTAGCGGGGCGGGGCAATGAGCAGTTCTTC.

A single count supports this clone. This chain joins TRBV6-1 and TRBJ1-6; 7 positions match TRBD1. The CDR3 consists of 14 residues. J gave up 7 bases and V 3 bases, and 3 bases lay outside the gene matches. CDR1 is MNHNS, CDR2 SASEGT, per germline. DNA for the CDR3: TGTGCCAGCAGTGATCGGGACAGAAATTCACCCCTCCACTTT. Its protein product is CASSDRDRNSPLHF.

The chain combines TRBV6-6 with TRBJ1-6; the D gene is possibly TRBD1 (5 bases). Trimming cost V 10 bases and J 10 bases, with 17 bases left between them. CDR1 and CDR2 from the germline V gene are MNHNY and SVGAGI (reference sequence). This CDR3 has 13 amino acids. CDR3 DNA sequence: TGTGCCACGCTACCGGGACTACGCTCACCCCTCCACTTT. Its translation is CATLPGLRSPLHF.

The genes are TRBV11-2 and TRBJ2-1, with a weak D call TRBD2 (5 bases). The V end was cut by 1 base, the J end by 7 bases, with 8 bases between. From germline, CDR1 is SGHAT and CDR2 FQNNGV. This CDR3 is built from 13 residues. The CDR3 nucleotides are TGTGCCAGCAGCTTAGGATGGGAGAATGAGCAGTTCTTC. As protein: CASSLGWENEQFF.

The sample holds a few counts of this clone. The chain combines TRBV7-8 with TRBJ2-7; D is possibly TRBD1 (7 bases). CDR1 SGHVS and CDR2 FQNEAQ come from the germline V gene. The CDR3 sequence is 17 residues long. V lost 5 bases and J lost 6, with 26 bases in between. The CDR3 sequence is CASSLVPPRQGGLEQYV. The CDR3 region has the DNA TGTGCCAGCAGCCTAGTCCCCCCGCGACAGGGAGGCCTCGAGCAGTACGTC.

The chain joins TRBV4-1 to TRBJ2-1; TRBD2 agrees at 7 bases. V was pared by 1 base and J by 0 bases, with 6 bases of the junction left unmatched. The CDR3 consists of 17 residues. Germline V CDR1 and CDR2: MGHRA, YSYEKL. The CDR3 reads CASSQVGGYGSYNEQFF. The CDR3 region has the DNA TGCGCCAGCAGCCAAGTCGGGGGGTATGGCTCCTACAATGAGCAGTTCTTC.

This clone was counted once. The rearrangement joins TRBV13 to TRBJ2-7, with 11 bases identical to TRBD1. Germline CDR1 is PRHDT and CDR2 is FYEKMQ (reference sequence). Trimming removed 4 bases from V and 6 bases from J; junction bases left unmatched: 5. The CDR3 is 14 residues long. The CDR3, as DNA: TGTGCCAGCAGCTCCGGACAGGGGGCCTCCGAGCAGTACTTC. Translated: CASSSGQGASEQYF. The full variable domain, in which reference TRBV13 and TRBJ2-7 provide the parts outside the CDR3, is AAGVIQSPRHLIKEKRETATLKCYPIPRHDTVYWYQQGPGQDPQFLISFYEKMQSDKGSIPDRFSAQQFSDYHSELNMSSLELGDSALYFCASSSGQGASEQYFGPGTRLTVT.

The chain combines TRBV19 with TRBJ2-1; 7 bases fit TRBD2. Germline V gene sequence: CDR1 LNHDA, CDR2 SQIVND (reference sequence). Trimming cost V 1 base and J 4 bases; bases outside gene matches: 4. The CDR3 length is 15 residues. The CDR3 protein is CASSIGLAAYNEQFF. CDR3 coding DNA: TGTGCCAGTAGTATAGGACTAGCAGCTTACAATGAGCAGTTCTTC.

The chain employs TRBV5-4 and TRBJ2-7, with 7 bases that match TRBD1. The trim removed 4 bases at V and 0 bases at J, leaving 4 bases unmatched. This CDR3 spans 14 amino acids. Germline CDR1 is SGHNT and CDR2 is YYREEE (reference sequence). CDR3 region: CASSPGTASYEQYF. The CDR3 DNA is TGTGCCAGCAGCCCCGGGACAGCCTCCTACGAGCAGTACTTC. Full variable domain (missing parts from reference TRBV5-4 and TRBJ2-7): ETGVTQSPTHLIKTRGQQVTLRCSSQSGHNTVSWYQQALGQGPQFIFQYYREEENGRGNFPPRFSGLQFPNYSSELNVNALELDDSALYLCASSPGTASYEQYFGPGTRLTVT.

The CDR3 protein is CASSLVETPNTEAFF. The CDR3 DNA reads TGTGCCAGCAGCTTAGTCGAGACACCGAACACTGAAGCTTTCTTT. The V gene is TRBV11-3, the J gene TRBJ1-1; D uncertain. The V end was cut by 1 base, the J end by 1 base, with 10 bases between. Per germline, CDR1 SGHNT and CDR2 YENEEA. There are 15 residues in the CDR3.

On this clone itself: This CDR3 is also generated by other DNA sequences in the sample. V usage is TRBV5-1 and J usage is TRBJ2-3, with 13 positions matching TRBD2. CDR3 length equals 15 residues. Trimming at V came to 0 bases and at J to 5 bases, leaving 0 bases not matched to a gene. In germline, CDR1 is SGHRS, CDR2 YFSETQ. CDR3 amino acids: CASSLGLAGGDTQYF. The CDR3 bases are TGCGCCAGCAGCTTGGGACTAGCGGGGGGAGATACGCAGTATTTT.

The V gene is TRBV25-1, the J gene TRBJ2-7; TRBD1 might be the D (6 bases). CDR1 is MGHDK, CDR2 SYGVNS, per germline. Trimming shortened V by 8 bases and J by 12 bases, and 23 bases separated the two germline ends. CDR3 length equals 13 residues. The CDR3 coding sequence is TGTGCCAGCGGTCTCGAAGGACCGCTACAGGGGTACGTC. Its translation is CASGLEGPLQGYV.

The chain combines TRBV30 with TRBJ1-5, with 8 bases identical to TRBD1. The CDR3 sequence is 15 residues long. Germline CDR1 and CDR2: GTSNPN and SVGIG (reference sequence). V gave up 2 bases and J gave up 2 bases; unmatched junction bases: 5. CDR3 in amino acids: CAWSKWGQGNQPQHF. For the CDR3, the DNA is TGTGCCTGGAGTAAGTGGGGACAGGGCAATCAGCCCCAGCATTTT.